The 18 T cell receptor beta chains reported below all come from one sample, sequenced in a study of blood T cell repertoires in COVID-19. TCRdb keeps only in-frame clones here, not all; method: immunoSEQ multiplex PCR. The sample consists of some 130,000 clones, more than 70% of them appearing once. Source material: peripheral blood. The receptor set was obtained from a man over 45 with acute or convalescent COVID-19.

The chain links TRBV28 to TRBJ1-2; D perhaps matches TRBD1 (6 bases). The CDR3 is 15 amino acids. V shed 3 bases and J shed 1 base, with 12 bases lying between them. Germline assignment: CDR1 MDHEN and CDR2 SYDVKM. This chain's CDR3 is CASSFPRGNNYGYTF. In DNA, the CDR3 is TGTGCCAGCAGTTTCCCCAGGGGAAATAACTATGGCTACACCTTC.

V is TRBV7-9 and J is TRBJ1-3; 10 bases match TRBD1. The CDR3 spans 18 residues. Germline V lookup: CDR1 SEHNR, CDR2 FQNEAQ (reference sequence). V shed 3 bases and J 4 bases; nucleotides not matched to a gene: 12. The CDR3 sequence: CASSLPVGDRGRGNTIYF. CDR3 DNA: TGTGCCAGCAGCTTGCCAGTAGGAGACAGGGGGCGAGGAAACACCATATATTTT.

This chain joins TRBV4-1 and TRBJ2-1; 8 nucleotides align to TRBD1. CDR1 is MGHRA, CDR2 YSYEKL, per germline. V lost 7 bases and J lost 7; bases outside the gene matches: 9. This CDR3 spans 14 amino acids. DNA for the CDR3: TGCGCCAGCAACCCAGGGGGCGCGACAAATGAGCAGTTCTTC. As protein: CASNPGGATNEQFF.

The genes are TRBV3-1 (or the pseudogene TRBV3-2) and TRBJ1-1, with unresolved D. CDR3 size: 13 residues. CDR1 and CDR2 (germline): LGHDT, YNNKEL (reference sequence). V lost 4 bases and J lost 3, with 9 bases in between. CDR3 amino acids: CASSPRWDTEAFF. CDR3 in DNA: TGTGCCAGCAGCCCCAGGTGGGACACTGAAGCTTTCTTT.

This chain joins TRBV28 and TRBJ2-1; D not resolved. Deletions cut 1 base from V and 10 bases from J, with 8 bases between. The CDR3 consists of 12 residues. CDR1 MDHEN and CDR2 SYDVKM come from the germline V gene. In nucleotides, the CDR3 is TGTGCCAGCAGTTTATTTAGTACCGAGCAGTTCTTC. Its translation is CASSLFSTEQFF. Drawing the rest from reference TRBV28 and TRBJ2-1, the complete variable domain is DVKVTQSSRYLVKRTGEKVFLECVQDMDHENMFWYRQDPGLGLRLIYFSYDVKMKEKGDIPEGYSVSREKKERFSLILESASTNQTSMYLCASSLFSTEQFFGPGTRLTVL.

This chain joins TRBV19 and TRBJ1-2, with D tentatively TRBD1 (5 bases). The germline V and J ends were trimmed by 3 bases and 1 base, with 15 bases remaining between them. Germline assignment: CDR1 LNHDA and CDR2 SQIVND (reference sequence). CDR3 length: 16 residues. The CDR3 bases are TGTGCCAGTAGTATCTACAGCGGGGGAGGTAACTATGGCTACACCTTC. The encoded protein is CASSIYSGGGNYGYTF.

This sequence joins TRBV10-3 and TRBJ1-2; D perhaps matches TRBD1 (6 bases). The germline V gene has CDR1 ENHRY and CDR2 SYGVKD. This CDR3 contains 14 residues. With 8 bases removed from V and 0 bases from J, the gap between germline ends came to 13 bases. The CDR3: CAIRQAPSNYGYTF. The CDR3 DNA is TGTGCCATCCGACAGGCACCTTCTAACTATGGCTACACCTTC.

The CDR3 region is CASSGDREGYTF. CDR3 nucleotides: TGTGCCAGCAGCGGGGACAGGGAGGGCTACACCTTC. J is TRBJ1-2 and V is TRBV11-2, with 9 positions matching TRBD1. This CDR3 comprises 12 residues. Germline values: CDR1 SGHAT, CDR2 FQNNGV. The V gene end was trimmed by 5 bases and the J gene end by 8 bases; junction bases not matched to a gene: 3.

The CDR3 coding sequence is TGTGCAAGTCGCTTAGCGGTGTACAGGGGGCTGCTTAGCAATCAGCCCCAGCATTTT. This translates into CASRLAVYRGLLSNQPQHF. This chain uses TRBV12-2 with TRBJ1-5; the tabulated D call, TRBD1, remains unverified against the DNA. TRBV12-2 is a pseudogene locus. There are 19 residues in the CDR3.

The V gene is TRBV10-3, the J gene TRBJ1-5, with unresolved D. V was pared by 0 bases and J by 4 bases, with 4 bases between. Per germline, CDR1 ENHRY and CDR2 SYGVKD. CDR3 length: 13 residues. In DNA, the CDR3 is TGTGCCATCAGTGAGTCACGGAATCAGCCCCAGCATTTT. Translating it yields CAISESRNQPQHF.

The V and J genes are TRBV5-1 and TRBJ1-6; TRBD1 matches 9 bases. The CDR3 contains 16 residues. CDR1 is SGHRS and CDR2 is YFSETQ in the germline V gene. The V segment lost 0 bases and the J segment 9 bases; nucleotides outside the gene matches: 7. The CDR3: CASSLGGQGFSSPLHF. CDR3 DNA: TGCGCCAGCAGCTTGGGGGGACAGGGCTTTAGTTCACCCCTCCACTTT.

The genes are TRBV3-1 (or the pseudogene TRBV3-2) and TRBJ2-1, with TRBD2 matching 9 bases. Looked up from germline, CDR1 is LGHDT and CDR2 is YNNKEL (reference sequence). This CDR3 comprises 13 residues. V lost 1 base to trimming and J lost 13 bases; unmatched junction nucleotides: 5. The CDR3: CASSQVAGVGQFF. The CDR3 nucleotides read TGTGCCAGCAGCCAAGTAGCGGGAGTAGGCCAGTTCTTC.

This chain connects TRBV5-1 to TRBJ1-4; 9 nucleotides align to TRBD1. The CDR3 extends over 14 amino acids. V dropped 1 base and J dropped 6; count of bases not matched to a gene: 1. Germline V gives CDR1 SGHRS, CDR2 YFSETQ. CDR3 sequence (DNA): TGCGCCAGCAGCTTGACAGGGGGCGATGAAAAACTGTTTTTT. Its translation: CASSLTGGDEKLFF.

This CDR3 is CASSASLARALEKLFF. DNA for the CDR3: TGTGCCAGCAGCGCGAGTCTGGCCAGGGCACTAGAAAAACTGTTTTTT. V is TRBV9 and J is TRBJ1-4, with D maybe TRBD1 (5 bases). Looked up from germline, CDR1 is SGDLS and CDR2 is YYNGEE. CDR3 length: 16 amino acids. V dropped 3 bases and J dropped 8 bases, with 20 bases sitting between them.

This clone occurred once. The chain couples TRBV5-1 to TRBJ1-3; D gene unclear. The CDR3 loop spans 15 amino acids. The germline V and J ends were trimmed by 0 bases and 0 bases, with 7 bases remaining between them. The germline V gene encodes CDR1 SGHRS and CDR2 YFSETQ. CDR3 sequence: CASSLVANSGNTIYF. CDR3 DNA sequence: TGCGCCAGCAGCTTGGTCGCGAACTCTGGAAACACCATATATTTT.

The sample holds one count of this clone. V is TRBV28 and J is TRBJ1-5, with a possible D match to TRBD1 (6 bases). Per germline, CDR1 MDHEN and CDR2 SYDVKM. V was trimmed by 5 bases and J by 7 bases, leaving 18 bases between them. The CDR3 totals 15 residues. The CDR3 bases are TGTGCCAGCAGTCTATCGACTGGGGGCAGGCAGCCCCAGCATTTT. Translation: CASSLSTGGRQPQHF.

This rearrangement joins TRBV7-9 to TRBJ1-1; D possibly corresponds to TRBD1 (6 bases). Trimming cost V 8 bases and J 10 bases, with 14 bases left between them. The CDR3 loop spans 11 amino acids. Germline CDR1 SEHNR, CDR2 FQNEAQ (reference sequence). The CDR3 nucleotides are TGTGCCAGCGGAAACGGGGGGCGAGCTTTCTTT. It encodes CASGNGGRAFF.

The chain has TRBV25-1 and TRBJ2-5; 7 positions match TRBD2. CDR1 is MGHDK, CDR2 SYGVNS, per germline. J was trimmed by 5 bases and V by 1 base; bases with no gene match: 4. This CDR3 has 14 amino acids. This CDR3 is CASSEWEGRETQYF. The DNA for the CDR3 is TGTGCCAGCAGTGAATGGGAGGGGAGGGAGACCCAGTACTTC.